A single sample gave rise to the 24 T cell receptor beta chains below, sequenced in a study of CD8 T cells in Susac syndrome. Reverse transcription of about 0.45 to 1 ug RNA was carried out with random hexamers. MiXCR, applied by TCRdb to the immunoSEQ multiplex PCR reads, yields one record per CDR3 protein. Of 150,000 or so distinct CDR3 sequences in the sample, roughly 94% were seen once. Source material: CD4+ T cells from PBMCs. The receptors originated from a human donor with Susac syndrome.

The chain links TRBV5-4 to TRBJ2-1; 9 bases agree with TRBD2. This CDR3 region has 16 residues. Germline V gene lookup returns CDR1 SGHNT and CDR2 YYREEE (reference sequence). V was pared by 5 bases and J by 7 bases, with 13 bases of the junction left unmatched. The CDR3 here is CASSLVSGGSWNEQFF. For the CDR3, the DNA is TGTGCCAGCAGTCTTGTTAGCGGGGGTTCATGGAATGAGCAGTTCTTC. Full variable domain (remainder filled in from reference TRBV5-4 and TRBJ2-1): ETGVTQSPTHLIKTRGQQVTLRCSSQSGHNTVSWYQQALGQGPQFIFQYYREEENGRGNFPPRFSGLQFPNYSSELNVNALELDDSALYLCASSLVSGGSWNEQFFGPGTRLTVL.

The chain uses TRBV23-1 and TRBJ1-1; 11 nucleotides agree with TRBD1. TRBV23-1 falls under the ORF class, with uncertain function. CDR3 size: 16 residues. Losses at the gene ends were 4 bases for V and 1 base for J; bases not matched to a gene: 5. The DNA for the CDR3 is TGCGCCAGCAGTCCTGGACAGGGGGCGTCGAACACTGAAGCTTTCTTT. Its translation is CASSPGQGASNTEAFF.

V gene TRBV18 combines with J gene TRBJ1-1; D remains unclear. CDR1 is KGHSH and CDR2 is LQKENI in the germline V gene. This CDR3 has 16 amino acids. V was pared by 2 bases and J by 1 base, with 14 bases between. CDR3 in DNA: TGTGCCAGCTCACCATTCGGGTCAGCTGAGAACACTGAAGCTTTCTTT. Amino acid sequence: CASSPFGSAENTEAFF.

This chain's CDR3 is CASSRMGNTIYF. DNA of the CDR3: TGTGCCAGCAGTAGGATGGGAAACACCATATATTTT. This chain links TRBV12-3 or TRBV12-4 with TRBJ1-3; D unclear. This CDR3 has 12 amino acids. Trimming stripped 5 bases from V and 4 bases from J, with 6 bases between.

Only a few counts were recorded for this clonotype. This CDR3 is CASSLGQGGPYEQYF. The CDR3 DNA is TGTGCCAGCAGCTTAGGACAGGGAGGCCCCTACGAGCAGTACTTC. The chain employs TRBV7-9 and TRBJ2-7, with D tentatively TRBD1 (7 bases). V lost 1 base to trimming and J lost 2 bases, with 12 bases between them. In germline, CDR1 is SEHNR, CDR2 FQNEAQ (reference sequence). This CDR3 has 15 amino acids. Full variable domain (rest looked up from reference TRBV7-9 and TRBJ2-7): DTGVSQNPRHKITKRGQNVTFRCDPISEHNRLYWYRQTLGQGPEFLTYFQNEAQLEKSRLLSDRFSAERPKGSFSTLEIQRTEQGDSAMYLCASSLGQGGPYEQYFGPGTRLTVT.

The V gene is TRBV12-3 or TRBV12-4, the J gene TRBJ1-5; D uncertain. The CDR3 contains 13 residues. V lost 3 bases and J 6 bases, leaving 9 bases between the germline ends. The CDR3, as DNA: TGTGCCAGCAGTTTCTTCGGGAGTCAGCCCCAGCATTTT. It specifies CASSFFGSQPQHF.

The rearrangement links TRBV2 to TRBJ2-5; 7 nucleotides align to TRBD2. CDR3 length: 13 amino acids. Germline V lookup: CDR1 SNHLY, CDR2 FYNNEI. V gave up 4 bases and J gave up 7 bases; unmatched junction bases: 6. The CDR3 DNA follows: TGTGCCAGCAGTGCGAGCGGGGCCGGGACCCAGTACTTC. Translation gives CASSASGAGTQYF.

The chain has TRBV20-1 and TRBJ2-7, with D unresolved. This CDR3 region has 12 residues. The germline CDR1 and CDR2 sequences are DFQATT and SNEGSKA (reference sequence). V was trimmed by 6 bases and J by 1 base, leaving 10 bases between them. CDR3 protein: CSASQKSYEQYF. The CDR3 DNA follows: TGCAGTGCATCTCAAAAGTCCTACGAGCAGTACTTC.

V is TRBV20-1 and J is TRBJ1-1, with D unresolved. V was cut by 2 bases and J by 1 base, with 14 bases left in between. From germline, CDR1 is DFQATT and CDR2 SNEGSKA (reference sequence). The CDR3 consists of 15 residues. CDR3 in DNA: TGCAGTGCTAGAATCGGCGGCAGACCGAACACTGAAGCTTTCTTT. This sequence encodes CSARIGGRPNTEAFF.

The chain carries TRBV6-2 or TRBV6-3 and TRBJ2-3; 9 bases map to TRBD1. V trimming: 6 bases; J trimming: 7 bases; junction bases outside the gene matches: 11. Germline V lookup: CDR1 MNHEY, CDR2 SVGEGT. The CDR3 consists of 15 residues. The CDR3 coding sequence is TGTGCCAGCAGGGGACAGGGAGGGGGCTGGAATACGCAGTATTTT. It encodes CASRGQGGGWNTQYF.

The chain uses TRBV12-3 or TRBV12-4 and TRBJ1-4, with D uncertain. Trimming shortened V by 5 bases and J by 16 bases, and 20 bases separated the two germline ends. The CDR3 consists of 13 residues. The CDR3 sequence: CASSMQPGSAPFF. CDR3 sequence (DNA): TGTGCCAGCAGTATGCAGCCTGGATCCGCGCCGTTTTTT.

With respect to this clonotype: The junction differs from germline at one of its ends, possibly a read error. This chain connects TRBV7-7 to TRBJ2-5; no definite D call. The length of the CDR3 is 12 residues. Germline V gives CDR1 SSHAT, CDR2 FNYEAQ (reference sequence). CDR3 DNA: TGTGCTAGCAGCCACCTCGGGGAGACCCAGTACTTC. Its translation: CASSHLGETQYF. Filled out from reference TRBV7-7 and TRBJ2-5, the complete variable domain reads GAGVSQSPRYKVTKRGQDVTLRCDPISSHATLYWYQQALGQGPEFLTYFNYEAQPDKSGLPSDRFSAERPEGSISTLTIQRTEQRDSAMYRCASSHLGETQYFGPGTRLLVL.

The gene calls are TRBV19 and TRBJ2-1; 8 bases match TRBD2. The CDR3 contains 16 residues. The V gene's germline CDR1 is LNHDA and CDR2 SQIVND (reference sequence). The J segment lost 4 bases and the V segment lost 8 bases, leaving 13 bases of the junction unmatched. The CDR3 sequence: CASRAPDSGGYNEQFF. The CDR3, as DNA: TGTGCCAGTCGAGCCCCGGACAGCGGGGGTTACAATGAGCAGTTCTTC.

The rearrangement joins TRBV9 to TRBJ2-1; 9 nucleotides agree with TRBD2. This CDR3 has 18 residues. Germline V lookup: CDR1 SGDLS, CDR2 YYNGEE. With 0 bases clipped from V and 7 bases from J, the junction kept 14 bases outside the gene matches. CDR3 in DNA: TGTGCCAGCAGCGTAGAAATCCTAGCGGGGATGACGGTGAATGAGCAGTTCTTC. It is translated as CASSVEILAGMTVNEQFF.

The chain has TRBV4-3 and TRBJ2-5; 12 nucleotides agree with TRBD2. CDR3 size: 16 residues. The V gene end was trimmed by 2 bases and the J gene end by 7 bases; junction bases not matched to a gene: 8. Germline CDR1 and CDR2: LGHNA and YSLEER. The CDR3 bases are TGCGCCAGCAGCCAACGCATTGGACTAGCGGGAACGACCCAGTACTTC. Amino acids: CASSQRIGLAGTTQYF.

On this clonotype: One junction end does not reproduce the germline sequence, and a read error may be involved. The V and J genes are TRBV30 and TRBJ2-7; 8 bases fit TRBD1. Germline assignment: CDR1 GTSNPN and CDR2 SVGIG (reference sequence). This CDR3 is 11 amino acids long. This CDR3 reads CAWIRTGKHYF. CDR3 in DNA: TGTGCCTGGATTAGGACAGGGAAGCATTACTTC.

The sample holds one count of this clonotype. The chain combines TRBV7-9 with TRBJ1-1; 10 bases fit TRBD1. The CDR3 runs to 17 residues. The ends lost 5 bases at V and 3 bases at J; junction bases unmatched: 12. Germline V gene sequence: CDR1 SEHNR, CDR2 FQNEAQ (reference sequence). The chain's CDR3 is CASSRTRDRGYHTEAFF. The CDR3, as DNA: TGTGCCAGCAGCCGAACGAGGGACAGGGGATATCACACTGAAGCTTTCTTT.

The chain combines TRBV29-1 with TRBJ2-3; maybe TRBD2 (5 bases). The CDR3 totals 18 residues. Trimming removed 4 bases from V and 11 bases from J, with 34 bases in between. Per the germline V gene, CDR1 is SQVTM and CDR2 is ANQGSEA. Here the CDR3 DNA reads TGCAGCGTTGCTGAGGTCGCGATCGGACGGGGTCTTTTTCGTGGGCAGTATTTT. Residues: CSVAEVAIGRGLFRGQYF.

This chain uses TRBV7-9 with TRBJ1-6; D gene ambiguous. The CDR3 has 14 amino acids. CDR1 and CDR2 (germline): SEHNR, FQNEAQ (reference sequence). V lost 7 bases to trimming and J lost 9 bases, with 16 bases between them. CDR3 bases: TGTGCCAGCACCAACGACCTCCAAGGTTCACCCCTCCACTTT. It encodes CASTNDLQGSPLHF.

This sequence joins TRBV24-1 and TRBJ2-1; D is unclear. V lost 3 bases and J 6 bases, leaving 14 bases between the germline ends. In germline, CDR1 is KGHDR, CDR2 SFDVKD. The CDR3 covers 15 residues. CDR3: CATSDPMGLGNEQFF. The CDR3 DNA is TGTGCCACCAGTGATCCGATGGGCTTGGGCAATGAGCAGTTCTTC.

The V and J genes are TRBV15 and TRBJ1-1; 10 bases fit TRBD1. This CDR3 is built from 14 residues. CDR1 is LNHNV, CDR2 YYDKDF, per germline (reference sequence). J lost 5 bases, V lost 5 bases, and 5 bases had no gene match. The CDR3 DNA is TGTGCCACCAGCGGGGACAGGGGTATAACTGAAGCTTTCTTT. Its protein product is CATSGDRGITEAFF.

This chain joins TRBV20-1 and TRBJ1-6, with a possible D match to TRBD1 (6 bases). The CDR3 is made up of 15 amino acids. Germline V gives CDR1 DFQATT, CDR2 SNEGSKA (reference sequence). V was cut by 1 base and J by 7 bases, with 14 bases left in between. CDR3 residues: CSARVAGTPNSPLHF. The CDR3, as DNA: TGCAGTGCTAGAGTCGCCGGGACACCAAATTCACCCCTCCACTTT.

The rearrangement joins TRBV3-1 to TRBJ2-1, with D perhaps assigned TRBD1 or TRBD2 (5 bases each). Germline CDR1 and CDR2: LGHDT and YNNKEL (reference sequence). The CDR3 is 14 amino acids. Trimming took 4 bases from V and 4 from J, leaving 11 bases between them. The CDR3 DNA reads TGTGCCAGCAGCCCCTTTGGGGGTTACAATGAGCAGTTCTTC. Protein: CASSPFGGYNEQFF.

This rearrangement joins TRBV7-9 to TRBJ2-3; D possibly corresponds to TRBD1 (6 bases). The germline V gene has CDR1 SEHNR and CDR2 FQNEAQ (reference sequence). CDR3 length: 15 amino acids. V was pared by 5 bases and J by 2 bases, with 14 bases between. This CDR3 is CASSLGQPTTDTQYF. DNA for the CDR3: TGTGCCAGCAGCCTAGGACAGCCAACCACAGATACGCAGTATTTT. The variable domain in full, completed from reference TRBV7-9 and TRBJ2-3, reads DTGVSQNPRHKITKRGQNVTFRCDPISEHNRLYWYRQTLGQGPEFLTYFQNEAQLEKSRLLSDRFSAERPKGSFSTLEIQRTEQGDSAMYLCASSLGQPTTDTQYFGPGTRLTVL.